Listed here are 3 T cell receptor beta chains from one sample, sequenced in a study of blood T cell repertoires in COVID-19. This table comes from immunoSEQ multiplex PCR, and its TCRdb copy is limited to in-frame clones, with some not included. There are tens of thousands of clones in the sample; roughly 90% occur only once, and roughly 6% lies in the top ten. Sample: peripheral blood. These receptors all stem from a human donor in a cohort sampled during active COVID-19.

The chain combines TRBV30 with TRBJ2-7, with TRBD1 identical over 8 bases. The V gene's germline CDR1 is GTSNPN and CDR2 SVGIG (reference sequence). The CDR3 spans 14 residues. The ends lost 2 bases at V and 5 bases at J; junction bases unmatched: 8. The CDR3 region is CAWSPAGGLNEQYF. CDR3 sequence (DNA): TGTGCCTGGAGTCCGGCAGGGGGCCTCAACGAGCAGTACTTC.

CDR3 coding DNA: TGTGCCAGCAGCTTAGTGGGGCAGGGGGCACTCCAAGAGACCCAGTACTTC. Protein product: CASSLVGQGALQETQYF. V is TRBV7-9 and J is TRBJ2-5; 8 bases are a match to TRBD1. This CDR3 has 17 residues. Germline CDR1 reads SEHNR; CDR2 reads FQNEAQ (reference sequence). The J segment lost 1 base and the V segment lost 1 base, leaving 8 bases of the junction unmatched.

V usage is TRBV6-5 and J usage is TRBJ1-3; no reliable D call. V lost 3 bases and J 0 bases, leaving 9 bases between the germline ends. The CDR3 consists of 15 residues. Germline V CDR1 and CDR2: MNHEY, SVGAGI. The DNA of the CDR3 is TGTGCCAGCAGTTATGCCAGTTCCTCTGGAAACACCATATATTTT. Translating gives CASSYASSSGNTIYF.